The entry below describes one T cell receptor beta chain. This table comes from immunoSEQ multiplex PCR, and its TCRdb copy is limited to in-frame clones, with some not included. In the table there are 40,000 to 50,000 clones, over 90% of which are singletons. This entry belongs to a study of control samples from healthy donors and cancer patients. Trimming shortened V by 0 bases and J by 0 bases, and 9 bases separated the two germline ends. This CDR3 region has 16 residues. Germline V CDR1 and CDR2: MNHNY, SVGAGI (reference sequence). Sequenced: PBMCs. This chain uses TRBV6-6 with TRBJ1-5; D is unresolved. The TCR was taken from a woman aged 45-59 years with head and neck cancer. The CDR3: CASSYSYGNSNQPQHF. As DNA, the CDR3 is TGTGCCAGCAGTTACTCGTACGGGAATAGCAATCAGCCCCAGCATTTT.